The TCR beta chain under discussion was sequenced for a study of shared clonotypes between healthy human individuals. Findings and limits, study-wide: It was expected that sequencing depth would affect clonotype sharing among donors.

Positive CCR7 selection of CD45RO-negative cells yielded the naive CD8 cells, and terminally differentiated effector memory CD45RA+ cells were excluded. TCRdb's table, derived via immunoSEQ multiplex PCR, lists solely in-frame clones and lacks some. The sample carries around 2,000,000 clones, about 95% recorded once. A note on this clone: Its specificity is not known.

In germline, CDR1 is PRHDT, CDR2 FYEKMQ (reference sequence). V was trimmed by 0 bases and J by 5 bases, leaving 17 bases between them. The CDR3 runs 17 residues. The sequence was collected from a man aged 18 to 29 in good health. The V call is TRBV13, the J call TRBJ2-1; TRBD1 or TRBD2 may be the D gene (5 bases each). The sample was naive CD8+ T cells sorted from blood. CDR3 bases: TGTGCCAGCAGCTTAGGGTTAGAGGGGATCCCTCACAATGAGCAGTTCTTC. As protein: CASSLGLEGIPHNEQFF.